The 9 T cell receptor beta chains below come from one sample, sequenced in a study of cytomegalovirus exposure and HLA in healthy donors. Use of 60 Vbeta and 13 Jbeta primers characterized the PCR. Libraries were prepared by immunoSEQ multiplex PCR; TCRdb keeps only in-frame clonotypes and omits some of them. The table includes 100,000 to 150,000 clones, around 70% detected once. Material: PBMCs. All receptors derive from a woman aged 55-69 years in good health and CMV-seropositive.

The CDR3: CASSQEGGETQYF. In DNA form, the CDR3 reads TGTGCCAGCAGCCAAGAGGGGGGGGAGACCCAGTACTTC. The J gene is TRBJ2-5, the V gene TRBV4-2; 7 bases fit TRBD2. This CDR3 spans 13 amino acids. V was pared by 0 bases and J by 5 bases, with 0 bases of the junction left unmatched. The germline V gene has CDR1 LGHNA and CDR2 YNFKEQ.

The gene calls are TRBV6-6 and TRBJ2-3; TRBD2 aligns across 13 bases. The CDR3 runs 12 residues. J lost 13 bases, V lost 8 bases, and 6 bases had no gene match. The germline V gene has CDR1 MNHNY and CDR2 SVGAGI (reference sequence). As DNA, the CDR3 is TGTGCCAGCGGGACTAGCGGGGTGCTCGAGTATTTT. Translating gives CASGTSGVLEYF.

The gene calls are TRBV28 and TRBJ2-7; 9 bases map to TRBD1. V was pared by 1 base and J by 3 bases, with 7 bases of the junction left unmatched. This CDR3 is built from 16 residues. CDR1 is MDHEN and CDR2 is SYDVKM in the germline V gene. The CDR3: CASSLSFGTGRYEQYF. In nucleotides, the CDR3 is TGTGCCAGCAGTTTATCTTTCGGGACAGGGCGCTACGAGCAGTACTTC.

The chain employs TRBV15 and TRBJ1-1; D call uncertain. This CDR3 is 12 amino acids long. Germline values: CDR1 LNHNV, CDR2 YYDKDF (reference sequence). V lost 4 bases and J lost 0, with 3 bases in between. The CDR3 here is CATSTVNTEAFF. The CDR3 nucleotides are TGTGCCACCAGCACGGTGAACACTGAAGCTTTCTTT.

The chain carries TRBV20-1 and TRBJ2-1; D possibly corresponds to TRBD1 (5 bases). V lost 5 bases and J 7 bases, leaving 9 bases between the germline ends. The CDR3 spans 11 residues. The germline V gene has CDR1 DFQATT and CDR2 SNEGSKA (reference sequence). CDR3 in amino acids: CSALGVNEQFF. Written as DNA, the CDR3 is TGCAGTGCTCTAGGGGTGAATGAGCAGTTCTTC.

V and J are TRBV6-4 and TRBJ1-5; D might be TRBD1 (5 bases). V gave up 1 base and J gave up 7 bases, with 14 bases separating them. Germline V gene lookup returns CDR1 MRHNA and CDR2 SNTAGT. This CDR3 is built from 15 residues. CDR3 region: CASSDFVEGRQPQHF. In DNA form, the CDR3 reads TGTGCCAGCAGTGACTTCGTGGAGGGGAGACAGCCCCAGCATTTT.

Here the CDR3 reads CASSDRDSESGANVLTF. Written as DNA, the CDR3 is TGTGCCAGCAGCGACCGGGACAGTGAATCTGGGGCCAACGTCCTGACTTTC. The V and J genes are TRBV9 and TRBJ2-6, with 7 bases identical to TRBD1. The V and J ends lost 3 bases and 1 base, in that order; junction bases with no gene match: 7. The germline V gene has CDR1 SGDLS and CDR2 YYNGEE. This CDR3 has 17 amino acids.

This chain joins TRBV9 and TRBJ2-7; 9 bases map to TRBD1. Unmatched junction bases numbered 4, after V lost 0 bases and J lost 3 bases. This CDR3 has 15 residues. The germline gives CDR1 SGDLS, CDR2 YYNGEE. The CDR3, as DNA: TGTGCCAGCAGCGTAGAAATGGGACAGGGCTACGAGCAGTACTTC. Its translation is CASSVEMGQGYEQYF.

This chain uses TRBV5-6 with TRBJ2-1; unclear D gene. This CDR3 spans 11 amino acids. V was clipped by 2 bases and J by 8 bases, with 5 bases between them. Germline CDR1 SGHDT, CDR2 YYEEEE. Written as DNA, the CDR3 is TGTGCCAGCAGCTTCTCGTATGAGCAGTTCTTC. It encodes CASSFSYEQFF. The whole variable domain, remainder taken from reference TRBV5-6 and TRBJ2-1, is DAGVTQSPTHLIKTRGQQVTLRCSPKSGHDTVSWYQQALGQGPQFIFQYYEEEERQRGNFPDRFSGHQFPNYSSELNVNALLLGDSALYLCASSFSYEQFFGPGTRLTVL.